A selection of T cell receptor beta chains follows, all from one sample in a study of vaccination effects on CD4 cells after COVID-19. Antigens of these TCRs are unknown. Using immunoSEQ multiplex PCR, the repertoire was profiled, and TCRdb retains in-frame clones only, with some absent. The repertoire holds tens of thousands of clones, more than 75% seen once, with approximately 6% in the top ten. This material consisted of CD4+ T cells from PBMCs cultured with HCoV-OC43 spike peptides, taken before COVID-19 vaccination. These receptors all come from a human donor who received a COVID-19 vaccine. Both conserved end residues are trimmed from each CDR3.

v_call cdr3_aa
TRBV5-4 ASSLAGGETQY
TRBV2 ASIGQGGLETQY
TRBV12-3/TRBV12-4 ASSLTLAGELF
TRBV18 ASSRWDTPEDGYT
TRBV4-1 ASSRNTGGEQF
TRBV30 AWSPTGLENTEAF
TRBV9 ASNTWASGAGELF
TRBV2 ASSGDSILYNSPLH
TRBV5-1 ASSLALGVTNYNEQF
TRBV11-2 ASSRTGLEEAF
TRBV18 ASSSGPGQQETQY
TRBV29-1 SVASGRNTEAF
TRBV29-1 SAIGSRVRGPTEAF
TRBV7-3 ASSTPQGDQQETQY
TRBV9 ASSETFTGELF
TRBV18 ASSPQSTGGYGYT
TRBV5-1 ASSLEASHSGANVLT
TRBV18 ASSPNLARALSGNTIY
TRBV11-2 ASSLDRGRGQF
TRBV6-6 ASRQGQVLDEQF
TRBV19 APFAQRGAHQPQH
TRBV15 ATSRDIGEVNQPQH
TRBV24-1 ATSESGTGGEKLF
TRBV7-3 ASSLTRTHSTDTQY
TRBV15 ATSSKQGMVSYNSPLH
TRBV6-1 ASSDIEDRSSGANVLT
TRBV3-1/TRBV3-2 ASSQSGEKLF
TRBV24-1 ATSDLGTGESTDTQY
TRBV10-3 ANSPQARLNSGNTIY
TRBV18 ASSPDTVDTQY
TRBV25-1 ASSESVYGERNEQF
TRBV19 ASSRERPLNTEAF
TRBV28 ASTQGRGTEAF
TRBV3-1/TRBV3-2 ASSQGLPRNYNSPLH
TRBV4-3 ASSQDFNRGRGGYT
TRBV29-1 SVTGGGWSEKLF
TRBV6-4 ASSESGTTDTQY